One sample yielded the 10 T cell receptor beta chains listed below, sequenced in a study of vaccination and CD4 T cells after COVID-19. This sample's time point: late sampling 161 to 241 days after vaccination in three convalescent patients. Sample treatment: approximately 11-day PBMC culture with coronavirus spike peptide pools or control peptides (ViraFEST assay). What these receptors recognize is not known. Cultured CD4+ T-cell DNA underwent Oncomine TCR Beta short-read sequencing. TCRdb ran MiXCR on the PCR reads and lists one entry per CDR3 protein. The profile shows fewer than 20,000 distinct CDR3 sequences, roughly 48% of them singletons. Material: CD4+ T cells from blood, cultured in vitro, obtained about 7 months after SARS-CoV-2 vaccination. The receptor source for this set is a human donor who had recovered from COVID-19.

This chain joins TRBV18 and TRBJ1-2; D unclear. The CDR3 extends over 11 amino acids. Between the trimmed V and J ends, which lost 5 bases and 8 bases, there was a span of 9 bases. Germline CDR1 is KGHSH and CDR2 is LQKENI. In DNA form, the CDR3 reads TGTGCCAGCTCAGGACCTCTGGGCTACACCTTC. Amino acid sequence: CASSGPLGYTF.

This clonotype was seen a handful of times. In DNA, the CDR3 is TGCAGTGCTATAACCGGGACAGCAAACTATGGCTACACCTTC. Its protein product is CSAITGTANYGYTF. The J gene is TRBJ1-2, the V gene TRBV20-1; 7 nucleotides agree with TRBD1. This CDR3 has 14 amino acids. Per the germline V gene, CDR1 is DFQATT and CDR2 is SNEGSKA (reference sequence). V dropped 4 bases and J dropped 2; count of bases not matched to a gene: 7.

This clonotype was detected only a few times. The chain links TRBV15 to TRBJ1-2; TRBD1 aligns across 7 bases. The CDR3 consists of 16 residues. Trimming at V came to 3 bases and at J to 6 bases, leaving 13 bases not matched to a gene. Germline lookup yields CDR1 LNHNV and CDR2 YYDKDF (reference sequence). This CDR3 reads CATSRGQTLLGNGYTF. The CDR3 nucleotides read TGTGCCACCAGCAGGGGACAGACCCTGCTCGGGAATGGCTACACCTTC.

The chain uses TRBV15 and TRBJ2-3; D is perhaps TRBD1 or TRBD2 (5 bases each). Trimming shortened V by 3 bases and J by 2 bases, and 12 bases separated the two germline ends. This CDR3 contains 15 residues. Per germline, CDR1 LNHNV and CDR2 YYDKDF (reference sequence). The CDR3 region is CATSSRDLTTDTQYF. The CDR3 region has the DNA TGTGCCACCAGCAGCCGGGACCTTACCACAGATACGCAGTATTTT.

V usage is TRBV30 and J usage is TRBJ2-1, with 8 bases matching TRBD2. The CDR3 is 14 residues long. V gave up 7 bases and J gave up 7 bases; unmatched junction bases: 12. Germline CDR1 and CDR2: GTSNPN and SVGIG (reference sequence). Here the CDR3 DNA reads TGTGCCTCCGGACGGGGGGGCCGGTGGAATGAGCAGTTCTTC. It specifies CASGRGGRWNEQFF. Full variable domain (missing parts from reference TRBV30 and TRBJ2-1): SQTIHQWPATLVQPVGSPLSLECTVEGTSNPNLYWYRQAAGRGLQLLFYSVGIGQISSEVPQNLSASRPQDRQFILSSKKLLLSDSGFYLCASGRGGRWNEQFFGPGTRLTVL.

This clonotype came up a few times. The CDR3 protein is CASSWDRADTQYF. For the CDR3, the DNA is TGTGCCAGTAGTTGGGACAGGGCAGATACGCAGTATTTT. The chain joins TRBV19 to TRBJ2-3; 9 positions agree with TRBD1. Germline CDR1 is LNHDA and CDR2 is SQIVND (reference sequence). CDR3 length: 13 amino acids. V gave up 5 bases and J gave up 4 bases; unmatched junction bases: 1.

The chain employs TRBV7-8 and TRBJ2-1, with D perhaps matching TRBD2 (6 bases). Trimming cost V 6 bases and J 6 bases, with 18 bases left between them. This CDR3 is 15 amino acids long. The germline V gene has CDR1 SGHVS and CDR2 FQNEAQ. The CDR3 bases are TGTGCCAGCAGTTATTACCGGGACTTGATCAATGAGCAGTTCTTC. Translated, it gives CASSYYRDLINEQFF. Full variable domain (remainder filled in from reference TRBV7-8 and TRBJ2-1): GAGVSQSPRYKVAKRGQDVALRCDPISGHVSLFWYQQALGQGPEFLTYFQNEAQLDKSGLPSDRFFAERPEGSVSTLKIQRTQQEDSAVYLCASSYYRDLINEQFFGPGTRLTVL.

The chain is built from TRBV11-2 and TRBJ2-7, with 9 bases identical to TRBD2. V lost 7 bases, J lost 7 bases, and 14 bases stayed unmatched. Germline CDR1 is SGHAT and CDR2 is FQNNGV. There are 15 residues in the CDR3. CDR3 residues: CASTAQPREGFEQYF. CDR3 bases: TGTGCCAGCACCGCCCAGCCGCGGGAGGGCTTTGAGCAGTACTTC.

The rearrangement joins TRBV5-4 to TRBJ2-5, with TRBD2 matching 11 bases. Trimming removed 4 bases from V and 2 bases from J; junction bases left unmatched: 4. Germline CDR1 and CDR2: SGHNT and YYREEE (reference sequence). The CDR3 loop spans 15 amino acids. The CDR3 nucleotides are TGTGCCAGCAGCCCGATAGCGGGGGGGCAAGAGACCCAGTACTTC. This codes for CASSPIAGGQETQYF. The whole variable domain, remainder taken from reference TRBV5-4 and TRBJ2-5, is ETGVTQSPTHLIKTRGQQVTLRCSSQSGHNTVSWYQQALGQGPQFIFQYYREEENGRGNFPPRFSGLQFPNYSSELNVNALELDDSALYLCASSPIAGGQETQYFGPGTRLLVL.

The genes are TRBV15 and TRBJ2-5; TRBD2 matches at 8 bases. Germline CDR1 and CDR2: LNHNV and YYDKDF (reference sequence). V gave up 8 bases and J gave up 2 bases; unmatched junction bases: 4. The CDR3 extends over 13 amino acids. In DNA form, the CDR3 reads TGTGCCACCGGCGGGGGGCGTCAAGAGACCCAGTACTTC. Translated, it gives CATGGGRQETQYF.